One sample yielded the 30 T cell receptor beta chains listed below, sequenced in a study of cytomegalovirus exposure and HLA in healthy donors. The PCR contained 60 Vbeta and 13 Jbeta primers. Here immunoSEQ multiplex PCR was the method, and the copy in TCRdb shows in-frame clones only, minus some. In the table there are 45,000 to 65,000 clones, approximately 81% of which are singletons. Sequencing input: PBMCs. The receptors originated from a young woman in good health and CMV-seronegative.

This clone was recorded only once. V gene TRBV6-5 combines with J gene TRBJ2-5; TRBD2 aligns across 10 bases. Germline values: CDR1 MNHEY, CDR2 SVGAGI. The CDR3 consists of 13 residues. Trimming took 8 bases from V and 4 from J; bases not matched to a gene: 4. The chain's CDR3 is CASGRTSGETQYF. The CDR3 DNA follows: TGTGCCAGCGGACGGACTAGCGGAGAGACCCAGTACTTC.

The chain carries TRBV6-5 and TRBJ1-4; D is perhaps TRBD1 (6 bases). V dropped 5 bases and J dropped 4 bases, with 11 bases sitting between them. This CDR3 region has 14 residues. Germline lookup yields CDR1 MNHEY and CDR2 SVGAGI. Written as DNA, the CDR3 is TGTGCCAGCAGTAGGACAGAGTTTAATGAAAAACTGTTTTTT. Translating gives CASSRTEFNEKLFF.

The chain recombines TRBV5-6 with TRBJ1-1; possible D gene TRBD1, 5 bases. Germline-derived CDR1 and CDR2 are SGHDT and YYEEEE. CDR3 size: 14 residues. V was trimmed by 1 base and J by 4 bases, leaving 11 bases between them. DNA of the CDR3: TGTGCCAGCAGCTTGACAGGATCGGGCACTGAAGCTTTCTTT. Protein: CASSLTGSGTEAFF. The whole variable domain, remainder taken from reference TRBV5-6 and TRBJ1-1, is DAGVTQSPTHLIKTRGQQVTLRCSPKSGHDTVSWYQQALGQGPQFIFQYYEEEERQRGNFPDRFSGHQFPNYSSELNVNALLLGDSALYLCASSLTGSGTEAFFGQGTRLTVV.

V is TRBV6-5 and J is TRBJ1-4, with 9 bases that match TRBD1. CDR3 length equals 16 residues. J was trimmed by 7 bases and V by 2 bases; bases with no gene match: 8. CDR1 and CDR2 from the germline V gene are MNHEY and SVGAGI. The CDR3 DNA is TGTGCCAGCAGTTACGAACTGGGGACAGGGCCTGAAAAACTGTTTTTT. Translated: CASSYELGTGPEKLFF.

The gene calls are TRBV10-2 and TRBJ1-1, with a weak D call TRBD1 (5 bases). CDR3 size: 13 residues. The V end was cut by 6 bases, the J end by 4 bases, with 12 bases between. Germline CDR1 WSHSY, CDR2 SAAADI. This CDR3 reads CASRQDLGTEAFF. The CDR3 coding sequence is TGCGCCAGCAGACAGGACCTAGGCACTGAAGCTTTCTTT.

The V and J genes are TRBV30 and TRBJ2-4; D gene unclear. The CDR3 consists of 15 residues. With 3 bases removed from V and 0 bases from J, the gap between germline ends came to 12 bases. Germline-derived CDR1 and CDR2 are GTSNPN and SVGIG (reference sequence). The CDR3 DNA follows: TGTGCCTGGAGCCCCCCCGGTCTAGCCAAAAACATTCAGTACTTC. Protein product: CAWSPPGLAKNIQYF.

V and J are TRBV10-3 and TRBJ2-1; 9 bases align to TRBD2. Germline V gene data show CDR1 as ENHRY and CDR2 as SYGVKD. The V segment lost 0 bases and the J segment 5 bases; nucleotides outside the gene matches: 5. This CDR3 is built from 16 residues. The CDR3 bases are TGTGCCATCAGTGAGTCGAGGCGGGAGGGTAACAATGAGCAGTTCTTC. Translating gives CAISESRREGNNEQFF.

This chain joins TRBV7-9 and TRBJ2-7; possible D gene TRBD2, 6 bases. The germline V gene encodes CDR1 SEHNR and CDR2 FQNEAQ (reference sequence). This CDR3 region has 16 residues. With 5 bases removed from V and 5 bases from J, the gap between germline ends came to 22 bases. CDR3 protein: CASSVPWEDPPHEQYF. The CDR3 DNA follows: TGTGCCAGCAGCGTCCCTTGGGAGGACCCCCCCCACGAGCAGTACTTC.

The rearrangement joins TRBV6-1 to TRBJ1-4, with 7 bases lining up with TRBD1. Trimming removed 2 bases from V and 2 bases from J; junction bases left unmatched: 14. The CDR3 loop spans 19 amino acids. The germline gives CDR1 MNHNS, CDR2 SASEGT. CDR3 in DNA: TGTGCCAGCAGTGAATCCCCACCTAACGACAGGGCGACTAATGAAAAACTGTTTTTT. Translated: CASSESPPNDRATNEKLFF.

The chain employs TRBV28 and TRBJ1-5, with 7 bases fitting TRBD1. The germline CDR1 and CDR2 sequences are MDHEN and SYDVKM. The V segment lost 1 base and the J segment 1 base; nucleotides outside the gene matches: 7. This CDR3 is built from 17 residues. Written as DNA, the CDR3 is TGTGCCAGCAGTTTATCATCAGGGGGAAAGAGCAATCAGCCCCAGCATTTT. Translating it yields CASSLSSGGKSNQPQHF. Filled out from reference TRBV28 and TRBJ1-5, the complete variable domain reads DVKVTQSSRYLVKRTGEKVFLECVQDMDHENMFWYRQDPGLGLRLIYFSYDVKMKEKGDIPEGYSVSREKKERFSLILESASTNQTSMYLCASSLSSGGKSNQPQHFGDGTRLSIL.

V gene TRBV10-3 combines with J gene TRBJ1-2, with 7 bases matching TRBD1. The CDR3 is 15 amino acids. Germline trimming cut 3 bases from V and 0 bases from J; bases unmatched to any gene: 4. Per germline, CDR1 ENHRY and CDR2 SYGVKD. CDR3 nucleotides: TGTGCCATCAGTGATCGAGACAGGGCTAACTATGGCTACACCTTC. Residues: CAISDRDRANYGYTF.

V is TRBV5-3 and J is TRBJ2-3; TRBD2 agrees at 9 bases. TRBV5-3 falls under the ORF class, with uncertain function. The CDR3 covers 19 residues. The V and J ends lost 1 base and 5 bases, in that order; junction bases with no gene match: 17. This CDR3 reads CARSLSTMCLAGLGDTQYF. The CDR3 nucleotides read TGTGCCAGAAGCTTGAGTACAATGTGTCTAGCGGGATTAGGAGATACGCAGTATTTT.

This clone was detected once. The rearrangement links TRBV29-1 to TRBJ1-2, with D perhaps TRBD1 (6 bases). The CDR3 spans 12 residues. Per germline, CDR1 SQVTM and CDR2 ANQGSEA. V shed 2 bases and J shed 8 bases, with 12 bases lying between them. CDR3 in DNA: TGCAGCGTTGAAAACAGGGCCCTGGGCTACACCTTC. Its translation is CSVENRALGYTF.

The chain recombines TRBV5-1 with TRBJ2-7; D is possibly TRBD2 (5 bases). CDR1 is SGHRS and CDR2 is YFSETQ in the germline V gene. Deletions cut 1 base from V and 0 bases from J, with 11 bases between. CDR3 length: 15 residues. CDR3 bases: TGCGCCAGCAGCTTGCGGCCTAGCAGCTCCTACGAGCAGTACTTC. It translates to CASSLRPSSSYEQYF. Variable domain in full (rest from reference TRBV5-1 and TRBJ2-7): KAGVTQTPRYLIKTRGQQVTLSCSPISGHRSVSWYQQTPGQGLQFLFEYFSETQRNKGNFPGRFSGRQFSNSRSEMNVSTLELGDSALYLCASSLRPSSSYEQYFGPGTRLTVT.

The chain employs TRBV6-5 and TRBJ2-7, with a tentative D call TRBD1 (6 bases). There are 15 residues in the CDR3. Trimming took off 0 bases at V and 2 bases at J, with 11 bases between the two ends. Germline CDR1 and CDR2: MNHEY and SVGAGI. Written as DNA, the CDR3 is TGTGCCAGCAGTTACTCGGGGGCGGACACCTACGAGCAGTACTTC. Its translation is CASSYSGADTYEQYF.

The chain links TRBV7-8 to TRBJ2-3, with TRBD1 identical over 8 bases. The CDR3 contains 15 residues. Trimming cost V 5 bases and J 4 bases; bases outside gene matches: 8. Germline V gene sequence: CDR1 SGHVS, CDR2 FQNEAQ. CDR3 DNA sequence: TGTGCCAGCAGCGGCAGGGGGCACAAGTCAGATACGCAGTATTTT. As protein: CASSGRGHKSDTQYF.

Turning to this clone: Other nucleotide sequences in the sample specify the same CDR3. This sequence joins TRBV5-5 and TRBJ2-7; tentative D call: TRBD1 (6 bases). V was clipped by 0 bases and J by 3 bases, with 10 bases between them. In germline, CDR1 is SGHKS, CDR2 YYEKEE (reference sequence). CDR3 length equals 14 residues. The CDR3 protein is CASSLAPGDYEQYF. The CDR3 DNA reads TGTGCCAGCAGCTTGGCGCCAGGGGACTACGAGCAGTACTTC. Together with reference TRBV5-5 and TRBJ2-7, the CDR3 gives the full variable domain: DAGVTQSPTHLIKTRGQQVTLRCSPISGHKSVSWYQQVLGQGPQFIFQYYEKEERGRGNFPDRFSARQFPNYSSELNVNALLLGDSALYLCASSLAPGDYEQYFGPGTRLTVT.

DNA of the CDR3: TGTGCCATCAGCAAGGACAGGGTCAATCAGCCCCAGCATTTT. Its translation: CAISKDRVNQPQHF. This chain connects TRBV10-3 to TRBJ1-5; 8 bases are a match to TRBD1. This CDR3 contains 14 residues. Trimming removed 6 bases from V and 3 bases from J; junction bases left unmatched: 4. From germline, CDR1 is ENHRY and CDR2 SYGVKD.

The V gene is TRBV6-1, the J gene TRBJ1-5; 9 positions match TRBD1. Germline V lookup: CDR1 MNHNS, CDR2 SASEGT. Germline trimming cut 8 bases from V and 6 bases from J; bases unmatched to any gene: 8. This CDR3 has 14 residues. The CDR3 is CASGLDRGFQPQHF. The CDR3 region has the DNA TGTGCCAGCGGGTTGGACAGGGGCTTTCAGCCCCAGCATTTT.

V gene TRBV5-4 combines with J gene TRBJ2-5; 9 bases align to TRBD1. The J segment lost 5 bases and the V segment lost 3 bases, leaving 2 bases of the junction unmatched. Looked up from germline, CDR1 is SGHNT and CDR2 is YYREEE (reference sequence). This CDR3 contains 13 residues. The CDR3 DNA follows: TGTGCCAGCAGCTACAGGGGGCGGGAGACCCAGTACTTC. The encoded protein is CASSYRGRETQYF.

This clone was detected only a few times. CDR3 region: CSVETTSGSLETQYF. CDR3 in DNA: TGCAGCGTTGAAACGACTAGCGGGAGCTTAGAGACCCAGTACTTC. The chain joins TRBV29-1 to TRBJ2-5; 12 positions agree with TRBD2. Germline assignment: CDR1 SQVTM and CDR2 ANQGSEA. CDR3 length: 15 amino acids. V dropped 2 bases and J dropped 4; count of bases not matched to a gene: 5.

A few counts support this clone. The chain combines TRBV27 with TRBJ1-4, with D perhaps matching TRBD1 (5 bases). In germline, CDR1 is MNHEY, CDR2 SMNVEV (reference sequence). The CDR3 is 15 residues long. The V and J ends lost 5 bases and 6 bases respectively, with 16 bases between them. The CDR3 bases are TGTGCCAGCAGTCCTGGGGGGTTGGAGCATGAAAAACTGTTTTTT. It encodes CASSPGGLEHEKLFF.

J is TRBJ1-6 and V is TRBV19, with D possibly being TRBD1 (6 bases). The CDR3 extends over 17 amino acids. Trimming removed 5 bases at V and 0 bases at J, with 14 bases between. Germline V CDR1 and CDR2: LNHDA, SQIVND (reference sequence). The DNA for the CDR3 is TGTGCCAGTAGTTCCGAAGACAGGAGCTCCTATAATTCACCCCTCCACTTT. It translates to CASSSEDRSSYNSPLHF.

The chain joins TRBV28 to TRBJ2-1, with 9 bases fitting TRBD2. CDR1 and CDR2 from the germline V gene are MDHEN and SYDVKM. V lost 4 bases and J lost 2; bases outside the gene matches: 15. The CDR3 runs to 19 residues. The CDR3 here is CASSSRPFRGGRAYNEQFF. The CDR3 DNA follows: TGTGCCAGCAGTTCCAGGCCCTTTCGGGGCGGGAGGGCCTACAATGAGCAGTTCTTC. Full variable domain (outside the CDR3, taken from reference TRBV28 and TRBJ2-1): DVKVTQSSRYLVKRTGEKVFLECVQDMDHENMFWYRQDPGLGLRLIYFSYDVKMKEKGDIPEGYSVSREKKERFSLILESASTNQTSMYLCASSSRPFRGGRAYNEQFFGPGTRLTVL.

DNA of the CDR3: TGTGCCAGTAGTCTTCGGACTAGCGGGCCTATAGCCAAAAACATTCAGTACTTC. It is translated as CASSLRTSGPIAKNIQYF. The V gene is TRBV19, the J gene TRBJ2-4; TRBD2 matches 11 bases. The V gene end was trimmed by 5 bases and the J gene end by 0 bases; junction bases not matched to a gene: 9. The germline gives CDR1 LNHDA, CDR2 SQIVND (reference sequence). The CDR3 contains 18 residues.

The rearrangement joins TRBV14 to TRBJ2-7; no firm D call. Trimming took off 4 bases at V and 5 bases at J, with 12 bases between the two ends. The germline CDR1 and CDR2 sequences are SGHDN and FVKESK. The CDR3 has 13 amino acids. The DNA for the CDR3 is TGTGCCAGCAGCCCACTTGGTCGGGACGAGCAGTACTTC. Translation: CASSPLGRDEQYF.

The chain carries TRBV9 and TRBJ2-2; TRBD2 agrees at 9 bases. After removal of 1 base from V and 3 bases from J, the junction contained 7 bases not matched to a gene. CDR3 length: 17 amino acids. CDR1 is SGDLS and CDR2 is YYNGEE in the germline V gene. The CDR3 sequence: CASSVTASGTDTGELFF. CDR3 nucleotides: TGTGCCAGCAGCGTAACGGCTAGCGGGACTGACACCGGGGAGCTGTTTTTT.

This chain links TRBV19 with TRBJ1-2; no clear D. Per germline, CDR1 LNHDA and CDR2 SQIVND (reference sequence). This CDR3 has 14 amino acids. V lost 4 bases to trimming and J lost 0 bases, with 9 bases between them. CDR3 region: CASSRNSPNYGYTF. CDR3 DNA: TGTGCCAGTAGTAGGAATAGCCCTAACTATGGCTACACCTTC.

This clone was seen a single time. V and J are TRBV6-5 and TRBJ2-3; D possibly corresponds to TRBD2 (5 bases). Germline V gene sequence: CDR1 MNHEY, CDR2 SVGAGI. Trimming shortened V by 0 bases and J by 0 bases, and 7 bases separated the two germline ends. The CDR3 consists of 15 residues. CDR3 bases: TGTGCCAGCAGTTACTCCTCGGGGAGCACAGATACGCAGTATTTT. This encodes CASSYSSGSTDTQYF.

The chain links TRBV11-2 to TRBJ1-6; TRBD1 aligns across 8 bases. The CDR3 contains 14 residues. Trimming removed 5 bases from V and 10 bases from J; junction bases left unmatched: 7. Germline values: CDR1 SGHAT, CDR2 FQNNGV. CDR3 amino acids: CASSAQTGESPLHF. CDR3 DNA sequence: TGTGCCAGCAGCGCTCAGACAGGGGAATCACCCCTCCACTTT. Drawing the rest from reference TRBV11-2 and TRBJ1-6, the complete variable domain is EAGVAQSPRYKIIEKRQSVAFWCNPISGHATLYWYQQILGQGPKLLIQFQNNGVVDDSQLPKDRFSAERLKGVDSTLKIQPAKLEDSAVYLCASSAQTGESPLHFGNGTRLTVT.